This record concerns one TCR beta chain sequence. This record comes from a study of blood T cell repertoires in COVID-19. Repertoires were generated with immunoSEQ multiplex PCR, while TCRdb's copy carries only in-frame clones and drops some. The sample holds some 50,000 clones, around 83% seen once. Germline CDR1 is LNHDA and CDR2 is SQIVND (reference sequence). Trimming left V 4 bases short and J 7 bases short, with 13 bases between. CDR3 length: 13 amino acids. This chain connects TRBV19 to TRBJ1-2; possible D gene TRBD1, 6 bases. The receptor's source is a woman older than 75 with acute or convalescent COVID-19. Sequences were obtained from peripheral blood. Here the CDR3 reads CASSKDRLGGYTF. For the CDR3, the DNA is TGTGCCAGTAGTAAGGACAGATTGGGTGGCTACACCTTC.